Below, 7 T cell receptor beta chains from the same sample are listed, as sequenced in a study of identical twins. One entry per CDR3 protein, called by TCRdb with MiXCR from the 5' RACE reads. This table has around 1.7 million distinct CDR3 sequences, less than 35% appearing once. Input material: cord blood. Source of these receptors: a newborn girl in good health.

V and J are TRBV6-2 or TRBV6-3 and TRBJ2-5, with unresolved D. V was trimmed by 4 bases and J by 2 bases, leaving 8 bases between them. CDR1 and CDR2 from the germline V gene are MNHEY and SVGEGT. This CDR3 is built from 13 residues. CDR3 amino acids: CASSLWAQETQYF. The CDR3 DNA sequence: TGTGCCAGCAGTTTGTGGGCTCAAGAGACCCAGTACTTC.

Only a few counts were recorded for this clonotype. J is TRBJ1-5 and V is TRBV21-1; TRBD1, the D gene given by the table, was not confirmed from the DNA. TRBV21-1 is recorded as a pseudogene. The CDR3 sequence is 15 residues long. CDR3 in DNA: TGTGCCAGCAGCAAGATGGACAGGGGCAATCAGCCCCAGCATTTT. It encodes CASSKMDRGNQPQHF.

CDR3 sequence: CASSPLSSGIYNEQFF. The CDR3 coding sequence is TGTGCCAGCAGCCCACTCTCTAGCGGGATCTACAATGAGCAGTTCTTC. The V call is TRBV11-2, the J call TRBJ2-1; TRBD2 agrees at 9 bases. V dropped 5 bases and J dropped 3; count of bases not matched to a gene: 8. CDR3 length: 16 residues. CDR1 is SGHAT, CDR2 FQNNGV, per germline.

This clonotype was counted at least ten times. The chain has TRBV5-1 and TRBJ1-1; no clear D gene. Germline V CDR1 and CDR2: SGHRS, YFSETQ. The CDR3 loop spans 14 amino acids. Between the trimmed V and J ends, which lost 0 bases and 0 bases, there was a span of 6 bases. This CDR3 is CASSLDSLNTEAFF. CDR3 sequence (DNA): TGCGCCAGCAGCTTGGACAGCCTGAACACTGAAGCTTTCTTT. The variable domain in full, with the rest retrieved from reference TRBV5-1 and TRBJ1-1, is KAGVTQTPRYLIKTRGQQVTLSCSPISGHRSVSWYQQTPGQGLQFLFEYFSETQRNKGNFPGRFSGRQFSNSRSEMNVSTLELGDSALYLCASSLDSLNTEAFFGQGTRLTVV.

This rearrangement joins TRBV20-1 to TRBJ1-6, with 7 bases matching TRBD1. The CDR3 consists of 16 residues. Germline CDR1 and CDR2: DFQATT and SNEGSKA (reference sequence). The J segment lost 7 bases and the V segment lost 0 bases, leaving 9 bases of the junction unmatched. The CDR3 bases are TGCAGTGCTAGAGACGCCTGGGACAGTAACAATTCACCCCTCCACTTT. Encoded protein: CSARDAWDSNNSPLHF.

Ten or more counts support this clonotype. The chain uses TRBV5-6 and TRBJ2-7; 11 bases line up with TRBD2. Germline CDR1 reads SGHDT; CDR2 reads YYEEEE. This CDR3 has 15 residues. The ends lost 0 bases at V and 2 bases at J; junction bases unmatched: 1. For the CDR3, the DNA is TGTGCCAGCAGCTTGGTTAGCGGGAGGGCCTACGAGCAGTACTTC. This translates into CASSLVSGRAYEQYF.

This clonotype was counted between two and nine times. This chain links TRBV20-1 with TRBJ2-7; TRBD1 is a possible D gene (6 bases). Per germline, CDR1 DFQATT and CDR2 SNEGSKA (reference sequence). The CDR3 has 12 amino acids. Trimming took off 7 bases at V and 4 bases at J, with 14 bases between the two ends. The CDR3 sequence is CSGAGTTYEQYF. CDR3 in DNA: TGCAGTGGAGCCGGGACAACGTACGAGCAGTACTTC.